This TCR beta chain emerged from a study of T cell responses to AZD1222 COVID-19 vaccine. The data were produced by immunoSEQ multiplex PCR, yet TCRdb's version contains in-frame clones alone and is incomplete. In the table there are 80,000 to 90,000 clones, roughly nine tenths of which are singletons. The CDR3 is made up of 14 amino acids. Germline V lookup: CDR1 SQVTM, CDR2 ANQGSEA. The J segment lost 7 bases and the V segment lost 7 bases, leaving 7 bases of the junction unmatched. The receptor was derived from an adult in good health. The chain links TRBV29-1 to TRBJ2-2, with TRBD2 identical over 12 bases. This specimen consisted of peripheral blood, obtained on day 0 of AZD1222 vaccination. Here the CDR3 DNA reads TGCAGCGCCGGACTAGCGGGGAGCGGCGGGGAGCTGTTTTTT. Translating gives CSAGLAGSGGELFF.